The clone carrying this TCR beta chain was recorded at least ten times. CDR3 length: 13 residues. The V end lost 6 bases, the J end lost 6 bases, and 14 bases lay between the germline ends. The germline gives CDR1 SGHTA, CDR2 FQGNSA. As to time point: longitudinal time-point 3. TCRdb analysed the 5' RACE reads with MiXCR anew, one entry per CDR3 protein. The sample contains approximately 45,000 distinct CDR3 sequences, about 13% of which appear only once. The data derive from a study of neurological immune-mediated disorders. The origin of this receptor is a man aged 25-45 years in good health. The chain is built from TRBV7-2 and TRBJ1-2; tentatively, D is TRBD1 (5 bases). The sample taken for sequencing was PBMCs. For the CDR3, the DNA is TGTGCCAGCAGGATCCAGGGCTTCGATGGCTACACCTTC. Translating gives CASRIQGFDGYTF.